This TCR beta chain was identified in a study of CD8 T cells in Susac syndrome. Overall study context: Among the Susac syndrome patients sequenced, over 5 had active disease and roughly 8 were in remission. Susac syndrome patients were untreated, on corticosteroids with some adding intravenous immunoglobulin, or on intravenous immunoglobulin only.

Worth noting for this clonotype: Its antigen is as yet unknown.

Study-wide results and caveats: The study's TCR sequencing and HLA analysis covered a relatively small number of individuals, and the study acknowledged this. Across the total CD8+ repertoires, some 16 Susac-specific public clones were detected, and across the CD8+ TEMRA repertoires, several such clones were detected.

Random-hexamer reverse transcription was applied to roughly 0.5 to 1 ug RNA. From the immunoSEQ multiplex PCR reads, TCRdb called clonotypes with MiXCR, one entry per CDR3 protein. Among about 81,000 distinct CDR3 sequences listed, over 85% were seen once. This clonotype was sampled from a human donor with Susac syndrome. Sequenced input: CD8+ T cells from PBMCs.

CDR3 nucleotide sequence: TGTGCCAGCAGCTTAGTTGGGGCTCAAGAGACCCAGTACTTC. Protein sequence: CASSLVGAQETQYF. J is TRBJ2-5 and V is TRBV7-9, with TRBD1 as a possible D gene (5 bases). V was clipped by 1 base and J by 2 bases, with 8 bases between them. This CDR3 has 14 residues. CDR1 is SEHNR and CDR2 is FQNEAQ in the germline V gene (reference sequence).